This is a list of T cell receptor beta chains from one sample in a study of T cells in Graves' hyperthyroidism and ophthalmopathy. TCRdb fed the multiplex PCR reads into MiXCR, producing one record per CDR3 protein. This sample has hundreds of thousands of distinct CDR3 sequences, with approximately 40% found just once. Specimen: blood. These receptor sequences come from a man between 18 and 35 years old with Graves' hyperthyroidism. Each CDR3 is given with its conserved first and last residue. Fields, in order: CDR3 length, D gene, clone size, V gene, J gene, CDR3 DNA, CDR3 protein. A D gene is named only where the DNA matches it firmly. Clone size appears in some rows only: once, few, many, or a class for an expanded clone.

15	NA	once	TRBV20-1	TRBJ1-2	TGCAGTGCTAGAGAGGCGAACACCGGGGACTATGGCTACACCTTC	CSAREANTGDYGYTF
14	NA	NA	TRBV20-1	TRBJ1-5	TGCAGTGCTTCCCGTTCAGGGGAATACCAGCCCCAGCATTTT	CSASRSGEYQPQHF
14	NA	NA	TRBV7-2	TRBJ2-7	TGTGCCAGCAGCTCAGGACCGAAAACCTACGAGCAGTACTTC	CASSSGPKTYEQYF
15	NA	many	TRBV7-8	TRBJ1-6	TGTGCCAGCAGCAGGACGACAGAGTATAATTCACCCCTCCACTTT	CASSRTTEYNSPLHF
13	NA	NA	TRBV10-3	TRBJ2-7	TGTGCCACCGGGACTTCCGGATCCAACGAGCAGTACTTC	CATGTSGSNEQYF
15	TRBD2	many	TRBV29-1	TRBJ2-5	TGCAGCGTTGGACTAGCGGGAGGGCCGTCAGAGACCCAGTACTTC	CSVGLAGGPSETQYF
16	TRBD1	NA	TRBV25-1	TRBJ2-5	TGTGCCAGCAGTGGTTCAGGGACAGGGAGACAAGAGACCCAGTACTTC	CASSGSGTGRQETQYF
17	TRBD2	NA	TRBV19	TRBJ2-2	TGTGCCAGTAGCGGTCTAGCGGGGGCGGTTAACACCGGGGAGCTGTTTTTT	CASSGLAGAVNTGELFF
17	TRBD2	once	TRBV10-3	TRBJ2-1	TGTGCCATCAGTGAGCGCGGACTAGCGGGCCCTCCTCAAGAGCAGTTCTTC	CAISERGLAGPPQEQFF
17	TRBD1	NA	TRBV4-1	TRBJ1-5	TGCGCCAGCAGCCAAGTTCCCGGGACAGTGGTACGGCAGCCCCAGCATTTT	CASSQVPGTVVRQPQHF
14	NA	many	TRBV9	TRBJ1-1	TGTGCCAGCAGCGCGGCAGGGAGGGCGGCTGAAGCTTTCTTT	CASSAAGRAAEAFF
16	NA	many	TRBV29-1	TRBJ1-1	TGCAGCGTTGAATTAGACCTGGACAGTCCGAACACTGAAGCTTTCTTT	CSVELDLDSPNTEAFF
15	NA	NA	TRBV7-8	TRBJ1-2	TGTGCCAGCAGCTTAAGTACCGACACCTACTATGGCTACACCTTC	CASSLSTDTYYGYTF
14	NA	NA	TRBV15	TRBJ1-6	TGTGCCACCAGCAGCTCACCACATAATTCACCCCTCCACTTT	CATSSSPHNSPLHF
15	NA	many	TRBV9	TRBJ1-6	TGTGCCAGCAGCGTAGGGGGCGACGAAGGATCACCCCTCCACTTT	CASSVGGDEGSPLHF
15	TRBD2	few	TRBV9	TRBJ2-5	TGTGCCAGCAGGAGGACTAGCGGGAGGGAAGAGACCCAGTACTTC	CASRRTSGREETQYF
15	TRBD1	once	TRBV19	TRBJ1-5	TGTGCCAGTTACACGGGACAGGGAAGGGATCAGCCCCAGCATTTT	CASYTGQGRDQPQHF
13	NA	NA	TRBV24-1	TRBJ1-2	TGTGCCAGCAGCCATGGGGCAGGGGCCGGCTACACCTTC	CASSHGAGAGYTF
15	NA	many	TRBV7-6	TRBJ1-6	TGTGCCAGCAGCTTACGGACGGACTATAATTCACCCCTCCACTTT	CASSLRTDYNSPLHF
17	NA	NA	TRBV14	TRBJ2-7	TGTGCCAGCAGCCAAGAAAATTGGATGCAGGGCTCCTACGAGCAGTACTTC	CASSQENWMQGSYEQYF
16	NA	many	TRBV5-1	TRBJ2-6	TGCGCCAGCAGCCAGACCGGGCGCTCTGGGGCCAACGTCCTGACTTTC	CASSQTGRSGANVLTF
13	NA	many	TRBV29-1	TRBJ1-1	TGCAGCGTCCCGAGGGCAGGGAACACTGAAGCTTTCTTT	CSVPRAGNTEAFF
15	NA	few	TRBV6-2/TRBV6-3	TRBJ2-5	TGTGCCAGCAGTTACGGCGGACAGGGAGGGGAGACCCAGTACTTC	CASSYGGQGGETQYF
16	NA	NA	TRBV25-1	TRBJ2-7	TGTGCCAGCAACCCTGATTCCAGGGGTATTAACTACGAGCAGTACTTC	CASNPDSRGINYEQYF
14	TRBD1	NA	TRBV12-3/TRBV12-4	TRBJ1-2	TGTGCCAGCACCCTAACCGGGACAGGGAGTGGCTACACCTTC	CASTLTGTGSGYTF
16	TRBD2	NA	TRBV20-1	TRBJ2-5	TGCAGTGCTAGCGACTGGGGACTAGCTACCCAAGAGACCCAGTACTTC	CSASDWGLATQETQYF
14	NA	NA	TRBV7-9	TRBJ2-7	TGTGCCAGCTCACCAGCTCCAGACTCCTACGAGCAGTACTTC	CASSPAPDSYEQYF
13	NA	many	TRBV9	TRBJ1-2	TGTGCCAGCAGCGTAAGGTCGGACTATGGCTACACCTTC	CASSVRSDYGYTF
10	NA	NA	TRBV7-9	TRBJ2-7	TGTGCCGTCCGGGACTACGAGCAGTACTTC	CAVRDYEQYF
16	TRBD2	few	TRBV6-6	TRBJ2-2	TGTGCCAGCAGTTACCGGCTAGCGGATAACACCGGGGAGCTGTTTTTT	CASSYRLADNTGELFF
16	NA	NA	TRBV28	TRBJ1-6	TGTGCCAGCAGTGTGACAGTCTCCTCCTATAATTCACCCCTCCACTTT	CASSVTVSSYNSPLHF
15	NA	NA	TRBV12-3/TRBV12-4	TRBJ2-2	TGTGCCAGCAGTCAAGGACGCTGGACGGACGGGGAGCTGTTTTTT	CASSQGRWTDGELFF
13	NA	many	TRBV6-6	TRBJ2-7	TGTGCCAGCAGTTACTCGACAAGCTACGAGCAGTACTTC	CASSYSTSYEQYF
15	NA	few	TRBV12-3/TRBV12-4	TRBJ1-1	TGTGCCAGCAGTTTGCCCCAGGGGACGAACACTGAAGCTTTCTTT	CASSLPQGTNTEAFF
14	NA	NA	TRBV7-7	TRBJ1-4	TGTGCTAGCAGCCCGGAGGGCACTAATGAAAAACTGTTTTTT	CASSPEGTNEKLFF
15	TRBD2	few	TRBV6-2/TRBV6-3	TRBJ2-5	TGTGCCAGCAGTAGCGGGGGACTGGGCTGGGAGACCCAGTACTTC	CASSSGGLGWETQYF
15	TRBD2	many	TRBV29-1	TRBJ2-7	TGCAGCGTTGCCGGGGCCAGCGGGACTAACTACGAGCAGTACTTC	CSVAGASGTNYEQYF
14	NA	NA	TRBV7-2	TRBJ1-4	TGTGCCAGCAGGACAGTTTCACTCCAAGAAAAACTGTTTTTT	CASRTVSLQEKLFF
14	NA	NA	TRBV13	TRBJ2-7	TGTGCCAGCAGCTTGGGATCGGGCCCCTACGAGCAGTACTTC	CASSLGSGPYEQYF
13	NA	many	TRBV7-2	TRBJ2-7	TGTGCCAGCAGATCGGACTGGATCTTCGAGCAGTACTTC	CASRSDWIFEQYF
15	NA	few	TRBV19	TRBJ1-5	TGTGCCAGTAGTAGCGGGCCGAGTAGGAATCAGCCCCAGCATTTT	CASSSGPSRNQPQHF